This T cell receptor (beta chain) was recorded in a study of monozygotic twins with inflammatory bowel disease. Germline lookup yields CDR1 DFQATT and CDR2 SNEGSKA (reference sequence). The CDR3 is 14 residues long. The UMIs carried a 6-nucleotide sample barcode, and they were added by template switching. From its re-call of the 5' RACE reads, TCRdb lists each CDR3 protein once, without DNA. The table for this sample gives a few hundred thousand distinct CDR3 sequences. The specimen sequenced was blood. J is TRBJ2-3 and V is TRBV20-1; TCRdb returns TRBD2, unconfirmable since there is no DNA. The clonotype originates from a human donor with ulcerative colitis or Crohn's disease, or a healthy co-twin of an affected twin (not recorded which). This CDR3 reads CSADSSGVRDTQYF.